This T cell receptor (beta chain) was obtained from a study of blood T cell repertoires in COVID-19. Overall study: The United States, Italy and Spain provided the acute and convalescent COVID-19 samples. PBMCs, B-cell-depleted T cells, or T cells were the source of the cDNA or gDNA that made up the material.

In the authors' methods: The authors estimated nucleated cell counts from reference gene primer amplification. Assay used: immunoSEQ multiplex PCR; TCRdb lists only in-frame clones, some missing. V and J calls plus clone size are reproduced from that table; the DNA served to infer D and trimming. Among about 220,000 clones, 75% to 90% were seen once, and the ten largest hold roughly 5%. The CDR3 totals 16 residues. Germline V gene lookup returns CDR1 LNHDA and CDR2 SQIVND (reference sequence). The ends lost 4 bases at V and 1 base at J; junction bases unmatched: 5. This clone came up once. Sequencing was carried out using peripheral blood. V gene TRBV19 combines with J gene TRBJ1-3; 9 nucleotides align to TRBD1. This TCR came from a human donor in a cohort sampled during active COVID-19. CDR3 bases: TGTGCCAGTAGTAACACAGGGGGCATTTCTGGAAACACCATATATTTT. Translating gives CASSNTGGISGNTIYF.